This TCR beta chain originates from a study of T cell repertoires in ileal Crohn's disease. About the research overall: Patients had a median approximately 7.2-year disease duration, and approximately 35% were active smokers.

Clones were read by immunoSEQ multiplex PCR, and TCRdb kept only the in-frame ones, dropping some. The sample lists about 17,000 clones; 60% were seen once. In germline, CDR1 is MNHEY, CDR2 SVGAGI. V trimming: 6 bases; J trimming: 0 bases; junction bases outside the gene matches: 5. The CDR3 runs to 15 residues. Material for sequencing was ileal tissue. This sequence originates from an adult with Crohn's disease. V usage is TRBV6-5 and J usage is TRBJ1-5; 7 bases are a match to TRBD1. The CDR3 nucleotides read TGTGCCAGCAGAATGGGACAGTATAGCAATCAGCCCCAGCATTTT. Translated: CASRMGQYSNQPQHF.